This TCR beta chain stems from a study of immune evolution from preneoplasia to lung adenocarcinoma. Clones were read by immunoSEQ multiplex PCR, and TCRdb kept only the in-frame ones, dropping some. The repertoire includes 35,000 or so clones, about 73% of them detected once, and about 6.5% sits in the top ten. The ends lost 6 bases at V and 6 bases at J; junction bases unmatched: 11. Germline CDR1 reads MDHEN; CDR2 reads SYDVKM. CDR3 size: 15 residues. The sample comprised FFPE invasive lung adenocarcinoma tissue. This receptor was taken from a person between 55 and 69 years old with lung adenocarcinoma. The chain has TRBV28 and TRBJ1-5; 7 positions match TRBD1. CDR3 DNA sequence: TGTGCCAGCAGCGCCTTAGCAGGGGGGGGTCAGCCCCAGCATTTT. Translating gives CASSALAGGGQPQHF.